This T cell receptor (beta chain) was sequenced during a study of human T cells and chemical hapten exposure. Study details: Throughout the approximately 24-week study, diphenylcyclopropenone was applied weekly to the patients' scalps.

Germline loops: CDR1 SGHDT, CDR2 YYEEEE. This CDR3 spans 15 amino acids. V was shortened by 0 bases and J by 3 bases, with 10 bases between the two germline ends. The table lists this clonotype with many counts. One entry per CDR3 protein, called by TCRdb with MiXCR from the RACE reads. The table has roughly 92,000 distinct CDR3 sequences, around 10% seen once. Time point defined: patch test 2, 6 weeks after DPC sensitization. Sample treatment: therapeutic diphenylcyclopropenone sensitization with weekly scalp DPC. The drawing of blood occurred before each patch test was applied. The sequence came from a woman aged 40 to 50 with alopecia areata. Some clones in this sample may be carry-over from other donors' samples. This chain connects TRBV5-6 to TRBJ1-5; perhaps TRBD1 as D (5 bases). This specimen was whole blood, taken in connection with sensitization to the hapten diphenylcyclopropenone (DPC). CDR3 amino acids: CASSLVGDFNQPQHF. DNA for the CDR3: TGTGCCAGCAGCTTGGTGGGGGATTTCAATCAGCCCCAGCATTTT.